One TCR beta chain is described in this entry. What it recognizes is unknown. The data derive from a study of shared clonotypes between healthy human individuals. Study as a whole: Three CD4 naive, three CD4 memory, two CD8 naive and one CD8 memory plate were used per donor.

General study points: When naive CD4 clonotypes were compared across a few donors, around 5% were shared. Some clonotypes were shared by all four sorted-subset donors, while others were not shared. The non-shared ones had lower generation probabilities than the shared ones.

TCRdb keeps only in-frame clones here, not all; method: immunoSEQ multiplex PCR. In the table there are roughly 700,000 clones, 74% of which are singletons. The donors, all of them Caucasian adults, lived in Nashville, Tennessee. CDR1 is SGDLS, CDR2 YYNGEE, per germline. The CDR3 spans 14 residues. V was cut by 1 base and J by 1 base, with 8 bases left in between. This clonotype was obtained from a young woman in good health. This sequence joins TRBV9 and TRBJ2-5; tentative D call: TRBD2 (5 bases). Sequenced input: memory CD4+ T cells sorted from blood. The subset is: CD45RA-negative fraction. The CDR3 DNA is TGTGCCAGCAGCGTACGAGCGGTCCAAGAGACCCAGTACTTC. Amino acids: CASSVRAVQETQYF.